These T cell receptor beta chains were read from a single sample in a study of regulatory T cells in long-lasting Graves disease. TCRdb re-analysed the multiplex PCR reads in MiXCR, keeping a single row per CDR3 protein. The sample carries some 330,000 distinct CDR3 sequences, roughly 10% recorded once. This sample also appeared in a second study, on T cells in Graves' hyperthyroidism and ophthalmopathy.

This material consisted of peripheral blood mononuclear cells (PBMCs), taken at new diagnosis, from a patient treated with antithyroid drugs. These receptors were obtained from a woman aged 18-30 years with Graves disease. The CDR3 runs from the conserved cysteine through the conserved F or W. D genes are given only for firm matches. The listing skips clone size in some rows; elsewhere it reads once, few, many or a size class.

abundance: few
v_gene: TRBV25-1
j_gene: TRBJ2-1
d_gene: -
CDR3nt: TGTGCCAGCAGTGAATTGCTTGGTGAGCAGTTCTTC
CDR3aa: CASSELLGEQFF

abundance: few
v_gene: TRBV6-4
j_gene: TRBJ1-1
d_gene: -
CDR3nt: TGTGCCAGCAGTGACGGGCTGAACACTGAAGCTTTCTTT
CDR3aa: CASSDGLNTEAFF

abundance: many
v_gene: TRBV13
j_gene: TRBJ2-3
d_gene: TRBD2
CDR3nt: TGTGCCAGCAAAGGACTAGCGGGATCAGATACGCAGTATTTT
CDR3aa: CASKGLAGSDTQYF

abundance: many
v_gene: TRBV20-1
j_gene: TRBJ1-2
d_gene: -
CDR3nt: TGCAGGGCAATCCGGGACACCTATGGCTACACCTTC
CDR3aa: CRAIRDTYGYTF

abundance: many
v_gene: TRBV27
j_gene: TRBJ1-5
d_gene: -
CDR3nt: TGTGCCAGCAGTTTATCAATTAATCAGCCCCAGCATTTT
CDR3aa: CASSLSINQPQHF

abundance: many
v_gene: TRBV28
j_gene: TRBJ2-3
d_gene: TRBD2
CDR3nt: TGTGCCAGCCGACCGGGACTAGCGGGCCGCACAGATACGCAGTATTTT
CDR3aa: CASRPGLAGRTDTQYF

abundance: -
v_gene: TRBV7-2
j_gene: TRBJ1-3
d_gene: -
CDR3nt: TGCGCCAGCGGCCCACCAGGGATCGGAAACACCATATATTTT
CDR3aa: CASGPPGIGNTIYF

abundance: many
v_gene: TRBV7-3
j_gene: TRBJ2-1
d_gene: -
CDR3nt: TGTGCCAGCAGCTCCACGACCGGGGGACCTCGGGGCAATGAGCAGTTCTTC
CDR3aa: CASSSTTGGPRGNEQFF

abundance: few
v_gene: TRBV18
j_gene: TRBJ2-1
d_gene: -
CDR3nt: TGTGCCAGCTCACCAGGCGGGGGCCCCTCTAGTGAGCAGTTCTTC
CDR3aa: CASSPGGGPSSEQFF

abundance: many
v_gene: TRBV7-2
j_gene: TRBJ2-7
d_gene: TRBD2
CDR3nt: TGTGCCAGCAGCTTTAGCGGGAGCCGGAACGAGCAGTACTTC
CDR3aa: CASSFSGSRNEQYF

abundance: many
v_gene: TRBV2
j_gene: TRBJ2-3
d_gene: -
CDR3nt: TGTGCCAGCAAAAGGACAGCAGGAAGCACAGATACGCAGTATTTT
CDR3aa: CASKRTAGSTDTQYF

abundance: -
v_gene: TRBV29-1
j_gene: TRBJ1-2
d_gene: -
CDR3nt: TGCAGCGCCCTGGACGGACGGGCTAACTATGGCTACACCTTC
CDR3aa: CSALDGRANYGYTF

abundance: many
v_gene: TRBV7-8
j_gene: TRBJ1-2
d_gene: -
CDR3nt: TGTGCCAGCAGTCTCAATCGGATAACCTTCTATGGCTACACCTTC
CDR3aa: CASSLNRITFYGYTF

abundance: few
v_gene: TRBV10-3
j_gene: TRBJ1-1
d_gene: -
CDR3nt: TGTGCCATCAGCCAACAGGAGAACACTGAAGCTTTCTTT
CDR3aa: CAISQQENTEAFF

abundance: many
v_gene: TRBV20-1
j_gene: TRBJ2-5
d_gene: TRBD2
CDR3nt: TGCAGTGCTACCGGACTAGCGGGGGGGCAAGAGACCCAGTACTTC
CDR3aa: CSATGLAGGQETQYF

abundance: many
v_gene: TRBV29-1
j_gene: TRBJ1-1
d_gene: -
CDR3nt: TGCAGCGTGCTGACAGCTGAAGCTTTCTTT
CDR3aa: CSVLTAEAFF